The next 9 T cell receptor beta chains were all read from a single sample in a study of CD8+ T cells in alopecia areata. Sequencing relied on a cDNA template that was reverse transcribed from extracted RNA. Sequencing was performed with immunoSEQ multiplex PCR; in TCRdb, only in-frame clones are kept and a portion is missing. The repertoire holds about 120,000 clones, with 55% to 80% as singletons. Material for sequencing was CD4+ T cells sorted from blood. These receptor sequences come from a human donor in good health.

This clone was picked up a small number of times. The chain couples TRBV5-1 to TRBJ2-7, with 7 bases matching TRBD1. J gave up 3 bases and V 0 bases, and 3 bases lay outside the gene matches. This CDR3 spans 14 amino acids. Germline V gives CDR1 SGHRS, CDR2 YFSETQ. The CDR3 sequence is CASSLEGTDYEQYF. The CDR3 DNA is TGCGCCAGCAGCTTGGAGGGGACAGACTACGAGCAGTACTTC.

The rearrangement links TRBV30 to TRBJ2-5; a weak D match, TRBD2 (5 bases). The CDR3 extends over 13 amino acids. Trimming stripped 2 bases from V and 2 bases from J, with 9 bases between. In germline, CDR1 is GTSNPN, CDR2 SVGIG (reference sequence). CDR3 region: CAWSRTEQETQYF. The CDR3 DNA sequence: TGTGCCTGGAGTCGGACTGAGCAAGAGACCCAGTACTTC. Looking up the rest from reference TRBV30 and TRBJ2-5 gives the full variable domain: SQTIHQWPATLVQPVGSPLSLECTVEGTSNPNLYWYRQAAGRGLQLLFYSVGIGQISSEVPQNLSASRPQDRQFILSSKKLLLSDSGFYLCAWSRTEQETQYFGPGTRLLVL.

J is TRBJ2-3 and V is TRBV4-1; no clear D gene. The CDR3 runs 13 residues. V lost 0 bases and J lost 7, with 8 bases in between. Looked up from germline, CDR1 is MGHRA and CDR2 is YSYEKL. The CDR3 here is CASSQDPANTQYF. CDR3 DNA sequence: TGCGCCAGCAGCCAAGATCCCGCGAATACGCAGTATTTT.

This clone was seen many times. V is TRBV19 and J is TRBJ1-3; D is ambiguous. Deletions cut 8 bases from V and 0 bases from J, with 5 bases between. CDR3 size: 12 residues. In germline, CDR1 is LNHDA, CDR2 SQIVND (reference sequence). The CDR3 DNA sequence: TGTGCCAGTTACGGCTCTGGAAACACCATATATTTT. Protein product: CASYGSGNTIYF. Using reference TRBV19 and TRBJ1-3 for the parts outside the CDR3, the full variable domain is DGGITQSPKYLFRKEGQNVTLSCEQNLNHDAMYWYRQDPGQGLRLIYYSQIVNDFQKGDIAEGYSVSREKKESFPLTVTSAQKNPTAFYLCASYGSGNTIYFGEGSWLTVV.

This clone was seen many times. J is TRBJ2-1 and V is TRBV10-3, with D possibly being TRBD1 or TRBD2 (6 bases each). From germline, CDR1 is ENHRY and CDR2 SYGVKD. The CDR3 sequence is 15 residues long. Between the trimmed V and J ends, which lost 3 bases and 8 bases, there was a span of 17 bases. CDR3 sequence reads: CAISEPGGPRDEQFF. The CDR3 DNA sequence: TGTGCCATCAGTGAACCTGGGGGGCCGAGGGATGAGCAGTTCTTC.

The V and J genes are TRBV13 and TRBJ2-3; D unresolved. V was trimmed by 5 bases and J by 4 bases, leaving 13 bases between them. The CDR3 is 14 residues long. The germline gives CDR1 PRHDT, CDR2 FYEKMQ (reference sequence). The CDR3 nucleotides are TGTGCCAGCAGCAGATCCCAGTTCTCAGATACGCAGTATTTT. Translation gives CASSRSQFSDTQYF.

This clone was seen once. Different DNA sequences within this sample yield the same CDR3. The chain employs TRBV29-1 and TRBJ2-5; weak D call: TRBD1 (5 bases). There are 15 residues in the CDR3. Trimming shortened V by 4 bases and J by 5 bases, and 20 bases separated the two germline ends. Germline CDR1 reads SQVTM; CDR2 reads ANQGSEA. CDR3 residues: CSVGEVQGGVETQYF. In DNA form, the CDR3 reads TGCAGCGTTGGCGAGGTTCAGGGCGGAGTCGAGACCCAGTACTTC.

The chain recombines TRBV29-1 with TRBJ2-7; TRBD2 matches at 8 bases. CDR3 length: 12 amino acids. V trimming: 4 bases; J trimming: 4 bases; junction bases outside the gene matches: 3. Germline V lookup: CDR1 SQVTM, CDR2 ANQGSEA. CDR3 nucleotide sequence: TGCAGCGTTGGGCGGGAGGATTACGAGCAGTACTTC. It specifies CSVGREDYEQYF.

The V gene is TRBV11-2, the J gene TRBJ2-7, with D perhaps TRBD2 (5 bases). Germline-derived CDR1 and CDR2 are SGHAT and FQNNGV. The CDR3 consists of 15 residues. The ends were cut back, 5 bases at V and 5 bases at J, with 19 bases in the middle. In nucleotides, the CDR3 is TGTGCCAGCAGCCCACGAGTTAGTCGGGGAAACGAGCAGTACTTC. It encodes CASSPRVSRGNEQYF.